These 15 T cell receptor beta chains were sequenced from one sample in a study of tumor-infiltrating lymphocytes in primary liver carcinoma. Blood RNA came from unsorted whole blood; germline DNA was also extracted. A primer in the constant region served to generate TCR beta cDNA from approximately 460 ng of total RNA. Slightly modified ARM-PCR served as the procedure for the TCR beta libraries. These libraries came from three rounds of nested multiplex PCR. PCR rounds one and two used TRBV1-TRBV30 forward primers with a C-beta reverse primer for 9 to 10 cycles each. Via MiXCR, TCRdb re-called the multiplex PCR reads, giving one row per CDR3 protein. The sample has a few hundred thousand distinct CDR3 sequences, 50% to 60% seen once. The specimen was peripheral blood. The receptors stem from a woman aged 25 to 39 with primary liver carcinoma and hepatitis B virus infection.

With regard to this clonotype: Its ends do not fully match the called genes, so a read error is possible. The V gene is TRBV28, the J gene TRBJ2-2; D perhaps matches TRBD1 (5 bases). Germline V lookup: CDR1 MDHEN, CDR2 SYDVKM. The CDR3 is made up of 14 amino acids. The CDR3 region is CTSSFTGNTGELFF. CDR3 nucleotide sequence: TGTACCAGCAGTTTTACAGGAAACACCGGGGAGCTGTTTTTT.

Comment on this clonotype: A much more abundant neighbour one base away suggests this may be a read error. The rearrangement uses TRBV12-3 or TRBV12-4 and TRBJ2-7; D ambiguous. V was clipped by 6 bases and J by 2 bases, with 11 bases between them. This CDR3 contains 13 residues. The CDR3 sequence is CASSLYTPYEQYF. The CDR3 DNA reads TGTGCCAGCAGCCTCTACACTCCCTACGAGCAGTACTTC.

Details on this clonotype: A much more abundant neighbour one base away suggests this may be a read error. The chain recombines TRBV12-3 or TRBV12-4 with TRBJ2-2; weak D call: TRBD2 (5 bases). The CDR3 sequence is 13 residues long. The CDR3 nucleotides are TGTGCCAGCCTTTATCGTGGCACCGGGGAGCCGTTTTTT. Protein: CASLYRGTGEPFF.

As regards this clonotype: The junction departs from germline at one end; a sequencing error may be responsible. The chain has TRBV11-2 and TRBJ2-5; D remains unclear. Germline lookup yields CDR1 SGHAT and CDR2 FQNNGV. The CDR3 sequence is 14 residues long. The CDR3 reads CVSSSQGSGETQYF. CDR3 nucleotides: TGTGTCAGCAGCTCACAAGGGTCGGGAGAGACCCAGTACTTC.

Worth noting for this clonotype: One base away lies a much larger clone, so this may be a sequencing read error. Because it lacks the conserved phenylalanine or tryptophan at the end, this CDR3 is likely a read error. The CDR3: CASSLWVGETQYL. CDR3 sequence (DNA): TGTGCCAGCAGTTTGTGGGTGGGCGAGACCCAGTACTTG. The chain has TRBV6-6 and TRBJ2-5; unclear D gene. This CDR3 comprises 13 residues. CDR1 MNHNY and CDR2 SVGAGI come from the germline V gene (reference sequence). Trimming shortened V by 4 bases and J by 5 bases, and 11 bases separated the two germline ends.

In this sample, this clonotype turned up many times. This chain joins TRBV4-3 and TRBJ2-7; possible D gene TRBD2, 7 bases. CDR1 and CDR2 (germline): LGHNA, YSLEER. This CDR3 contains 16 residues. V lost 3 bases and J lost 3, with 18 bases in between. The CDR3 coding sequence is TGCGCCAGCAGCCACGCCGCGGGGGACACGTACTACGAGCAGTACTTC. Translated, it gives CASSHAAGDTYYEQYF.

This clonotype was counted a few times. The rearrangement uses TRBV13 and TRBJ1-2, with D possibly TRBD1 on 6 matching bases. Germline V gene data show CDR1 as PRHDT and CDR2 as FYEKMQ (reference sequence). Trimming shortened V by 2 bases and J by 4 bases, and 17 bases separated the two germline ends. The CDR3 length is 16 residues. CDR3 nucleotide sequence: TGTGCCAGCAGCTTACAATACCACAGGGACGGCTATGGCTACACCTTC. Amino acids: CASSLQYHRDGYGYTF.

In this sample, this clonotype turned up many times. The chain is built from TRBV12-3 or TRBV12-4 and TRBJ2-7; 9 nucleotides match TRBD1. The CDR3 consists of 14 residues. Trimming took 6 bases from V and 3 from J; bases not matched to a gene: 6. CDR3 nucleotide sequence: TGTGCCAGCAGCAGACAGGGGGGCGGCTACGAGCAGTACTTC. It encodes CASSRQGGGYEQYF.

As concerns this clonotype: A read error may produce the germline difference seen at one junction end. The chain carries TRBV6-1 and TRBJ1-1, with D unclear. The CDR3 extends over 13 amino acids. The germline gives CDR1 MNHNS, CDR2 SASEGT. The CDR3 region has the DNA TGTGCCAGCAGTGACGGTGGACTCACTGAAGCTTTTTTT. Translation gives CASSDGGLTEAFF.

Details on this clonotype: A read error may produce the germline difference seen at one junction end. The chain couples TRBV11-2 to TRBJ2-3; no clear D gene. This CDR3 is 13 amino acids long. CDR1 SGHAT and CDR2 FQNNGV come from the germline V gene. CDR3 sequence: CASNLVSTDTQYF. CDR3 DNA sequence: TGTGCCAGCAACTTAGTATCCACAGATACGCAGTATTTT.

Of note for this clonotype: One end of the junction varies from germline; a read error may be responsible. The chain combines TRBV4-2 with TRBJ1-6, with 7 bases lining up with TRBD1. The CDR3 loop spans 15 amino acids. Germline CDR1 LGHNA, CDR2 YNFKEQ. This CDR3 is CAGSQETGWNSPLHF. In nucleotides, the CDR3 is TGTGCCGGCAGCCAAGAGACAGGGTGGAATTCACCCCTCCACTTT.

This clonotype was counted ten times or more. This chain links TRBV11-2 with TRBJ2-1, with D unresolved. The germline gives CDR1 SGHAT, CDR2 FQNNGV. Trimming stripped 5 bases from V and 5 bases from J, with 10 bases between. This CDR3 region has 13 residues. The CDR3 reads CASSGYSDNEQFF. CDR3 bases: TGTGCCAGCAGCGGTTACAGCGACAATGAGCAGTTCTTC.

The genes are TRBV11-2 and TRBJ2-5, with D possibly matching TRBD1 (5 bases). Per germline, CDR1 SGHAT and CDR2 FQNNGV. V was cut by 3 bases and J by 9 bases, with 17 bases left in between. This CDR3 spans 14 amino acids. Written as DNA, the CDR3 is TGTGCCAGCAGCTTGGGGCTCGGCGTTGGTGCCCAGTACTTC. Residues: CASSLGLGVGAQYF.

As for this clonotype: A much larger clone lies a single base off, so this may be a read error. The CDR3 sequence is CASSQWGTGERNEQFF. CDR3 nucleotides: TGCGCCAGCAGCCAATGGGGAACGGGTGAACGGAATGAGCAGTTCTTC. The chain is built from TRBV4-1 and TRBJ2-1; D not certain. Trimming removed 2 bases from V and 7 bases from J, with 18 bases in between. The germline CDR1 and CDR2 sequences are MGHRA and YSYEKL. This CDR3 comprises 16 residues.

The count of this clonotype is one. The junction and the germline gene differ at one end; a read error may be behind it. V and J are TRBV12-3 or TRBV12-4 and TRBJ1-2, with TRBD1 matching over 7 bases. The CDR3 extends over 13 amino acids. In DNA, the CDR3 is TGTGCCTGCAGCCAGGGACAGTTCTATGGCTACGCCTTC. Translating it yields CACSQGQFYGYAF.